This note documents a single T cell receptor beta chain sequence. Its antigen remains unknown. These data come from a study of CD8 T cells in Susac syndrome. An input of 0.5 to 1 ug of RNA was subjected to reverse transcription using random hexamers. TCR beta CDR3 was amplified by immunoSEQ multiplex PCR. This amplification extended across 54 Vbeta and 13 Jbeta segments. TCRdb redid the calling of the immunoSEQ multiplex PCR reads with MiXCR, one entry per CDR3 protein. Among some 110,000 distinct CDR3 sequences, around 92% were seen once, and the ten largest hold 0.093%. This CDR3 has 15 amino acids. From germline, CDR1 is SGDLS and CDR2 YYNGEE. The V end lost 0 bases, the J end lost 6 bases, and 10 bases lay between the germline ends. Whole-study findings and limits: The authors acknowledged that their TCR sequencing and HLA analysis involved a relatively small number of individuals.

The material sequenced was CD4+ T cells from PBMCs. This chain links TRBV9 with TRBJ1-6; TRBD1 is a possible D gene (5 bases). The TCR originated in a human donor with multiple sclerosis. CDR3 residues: CASSVDRTLNSPLHF. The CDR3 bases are TGTGCCAGCAGCGTAGATAGGACACTTAATTCACCCCTCCACTTT.